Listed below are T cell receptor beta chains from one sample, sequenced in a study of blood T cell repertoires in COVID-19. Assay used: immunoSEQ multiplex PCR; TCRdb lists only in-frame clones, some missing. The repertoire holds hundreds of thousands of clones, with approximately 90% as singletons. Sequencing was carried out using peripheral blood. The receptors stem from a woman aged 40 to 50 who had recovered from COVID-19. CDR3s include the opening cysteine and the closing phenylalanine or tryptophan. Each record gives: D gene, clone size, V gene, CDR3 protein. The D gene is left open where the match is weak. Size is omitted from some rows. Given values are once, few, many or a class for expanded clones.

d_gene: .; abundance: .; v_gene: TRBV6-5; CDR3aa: CASSYWRGEAFF
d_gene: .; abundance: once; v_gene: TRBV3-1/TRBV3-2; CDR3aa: CASSQERIGGTEAFF
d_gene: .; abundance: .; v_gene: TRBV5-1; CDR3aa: CASSLAGQGQPQHF
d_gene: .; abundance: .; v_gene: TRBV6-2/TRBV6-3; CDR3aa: CASSPRGQNQETQYF
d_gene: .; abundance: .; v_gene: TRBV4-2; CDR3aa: CASRPGQANTEAFF
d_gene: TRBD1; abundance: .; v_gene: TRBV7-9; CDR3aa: CASSLGQGPYGYTF
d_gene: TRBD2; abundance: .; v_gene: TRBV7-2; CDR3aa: CAISKAGEGGSSYNEQFF
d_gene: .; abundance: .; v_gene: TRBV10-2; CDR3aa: CASSERGKNTEAFF
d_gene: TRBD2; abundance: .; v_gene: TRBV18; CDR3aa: CASSPLAGVSYNEQFF
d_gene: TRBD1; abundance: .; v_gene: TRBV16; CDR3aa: CASSQIGGGGRRNEQFF
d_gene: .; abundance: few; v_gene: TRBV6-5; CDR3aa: CASSPPGLGEKLFF
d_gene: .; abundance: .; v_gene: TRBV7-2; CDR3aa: CASSQDRLGGNTIYF
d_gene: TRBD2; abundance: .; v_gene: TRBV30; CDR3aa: CAWSAGLARQETQYF
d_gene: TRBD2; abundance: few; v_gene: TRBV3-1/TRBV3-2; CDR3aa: CASSQGTSGGELFF
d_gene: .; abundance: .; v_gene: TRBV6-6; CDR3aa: CASRDIGDTQYF
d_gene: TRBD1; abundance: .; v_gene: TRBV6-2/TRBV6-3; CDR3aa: CASSYRQGAEAFF
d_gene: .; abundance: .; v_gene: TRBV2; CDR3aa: CASSGPAADTEAFF
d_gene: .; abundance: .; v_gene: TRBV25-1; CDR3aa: CASSPTGRNTEAFF
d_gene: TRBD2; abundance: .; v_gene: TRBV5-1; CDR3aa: CASSLGGRGNEQFF
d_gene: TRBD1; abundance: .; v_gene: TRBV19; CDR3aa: CASSPGTGGDTQYF
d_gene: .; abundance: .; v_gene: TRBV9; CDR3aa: CASSAPRTGELFF
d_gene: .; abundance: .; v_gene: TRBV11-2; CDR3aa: CASSLSGGYNEQFF
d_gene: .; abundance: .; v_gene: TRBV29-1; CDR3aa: CSVGGRTTNYGYTF
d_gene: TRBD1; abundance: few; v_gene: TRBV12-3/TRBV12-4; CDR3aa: CASSPGQGGELFF
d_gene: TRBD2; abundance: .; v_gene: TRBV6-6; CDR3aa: CASSSPGTRTYNEQFF
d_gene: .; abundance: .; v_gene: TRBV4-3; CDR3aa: CASSQEAPLTGELFF